The T cell receptor beta chain described here comes from a study of shared T cell receptors in the human thymus. Repertoires were generated with immunoSEQ multiplex PCR, while TCRdb's copy carries only in-frame clones and drops some. The sample consists of some 660,000 clones, more than 70% of them appearing once. The CDR3 totals 15 residues. CDR1 is MGHDK and CDR2 is SYGVNS in the germline V gene. Trimming removed 2 bases at V and 6 bases at J, with 13 bases between. These sequences were also reported in another study, on human thymus T cells.

This sequence was found in a boy under two years old with a congenital heart defect. The gene calls are TRBV25-1 and TRBJ2-2; a weak D match, TRBD2 (6 bases). Source material: thymocytes. CDR3 nucleotide sequence: TGTGCCAGCAGTGAAATCTATGGAGGGTCCGGGGAGCTGTTTTTT. Residues: CASSEIYGGSGELFF.